This entry is about one T cell receptor beta chain. Its antigen is as yet unknown. The entry originates in a study of T cells in tuberculosis. The overall study: PBMC were archived before or within 7 days of starting treatment.

Time point here: new active TB diagnosis, blood taken before or within 7 days of starting treatment. Each patient had positive sputum smear microscopy and/or positive culture. V lost 5 bases, J lost 5 bases, and 9 bases stayed unmatched. Germline CDR1 is SGHDT and CDR2 is YYEEEE. The CDR3 has 15 amino acids. Libraries were prepared by immunoSEQ multiplex PCR; TCRdb keeps only in-frame clonotypes and omits some of them. Of roughly 30,000 clones in the sample, about 82% are singletons; the top ten hold more than 4.5%. The study's findings and limits: Using the GMM-specific repertoire gave 87% accuracy versus approximately 70% with motifs. The TCR-beta difference was not significant; alpha differences partly reflected length.

Sequences were derived from PBMCs, sampled at tuberculosis diagnosis. This chain joins TRBV5-6 and TRBJ1-2; 10 nucleotides align to TRBD1. The sequence was collected from an adult with tuberculosis. The CDR3 loop reads CASRGRDRGEYGYTF. The DNA for the CDR3 is TGTGCCAGCAGGGGCCGGGACAGGGGCGAATATGGCTACACCTTC.